This TCR beta chain was documented in a study of blood T cell repertoires in COVID-19. This clone has a handful of counts. The ends were cut back, 2 bases at V and 5 bases at J, with 15 bases in the middle. This CDR3 comprises 15 residues. The germline gives CDR1 SGHDN, CDR2 FVKESK. This table comes from immunoSEQ multiplex PCR, and its TCRdb copy is limited to in-frame clones, with some not included. The sample lists 300,000 to 400,000 clones; roughly 87% were seen once. The specimen sequenced was PBMCs or T cells enriched from blood (not recorded which). V gene TRBV14 combines with J gene TRBJ2-5, with D hard to call. The sequence derives from a young woman who had recovered from COVID-19. CDR3 region: CASSQFLSIRETQYF. DNA for the CDR3: TGTGCCAGCAGCCAATTCTTATCAATACGGGAGACCCAGTACTTC.